The clone carrying this T cell receptor (beta chain) was seen a few times. Its antigen is still unknown. The sample originates from a study of identical twins. Overall study results and limits: Diverse VJ usage suggested most zero-insertion clonotypes were not invariant T cells.

In germline, CDR1 is MNHEY, CDR2 SVGAGI. CDR3 size: 16 residues. V was trimmed by 2 bases and J by 0 bases, leaving 11 bases between them. TCRdb fed the 5' RACE reads into MiXCR, producing one record per CDR3 protein. In the table there are hundreds of thousands of distinct CDR3 sequences, 8% to 9% of which are singletons. This sample was also put to use in a study of yellow fever vaccine responses in identical twins.

The receptor's source is a woman aged 18-29 years in good health. The sequencing sample was made of PBMCs. This chain joins TRBV6-5 and TRBJ1-3; D might be TRBD1 (6 bases). The CDR3 protein is CASSYNTGISGNTIYF. The CDR3 DNA reads as TGTGCCAGCAGTTACAACACAGGGATCTCTGGAAACACCATATATTTT.